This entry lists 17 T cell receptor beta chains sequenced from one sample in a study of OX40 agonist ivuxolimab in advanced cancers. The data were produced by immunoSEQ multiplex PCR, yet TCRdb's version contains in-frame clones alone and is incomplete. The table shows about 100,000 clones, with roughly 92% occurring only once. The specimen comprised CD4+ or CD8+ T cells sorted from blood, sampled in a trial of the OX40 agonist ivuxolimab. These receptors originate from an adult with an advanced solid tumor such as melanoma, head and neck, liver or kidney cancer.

CDR3 nucleotide sequence: TGTGCCAGCAGTTACAGGGGGGCAAGCGTCCAAGAGACCCAGTACTTC. It is translated as CASSYRGASVQETQYF. V is TRBV6-6 and J is TRBJ2-5; D may be TRBD1 or TRBD2 (6 bases each). CDR3 length equals 16 residues. Trimming pared 2 bases from V and 1 base from J, leaving 14 bases between. From germline, CDR1 is MNHNY and CDR2 SVGAGI (reference sequence).

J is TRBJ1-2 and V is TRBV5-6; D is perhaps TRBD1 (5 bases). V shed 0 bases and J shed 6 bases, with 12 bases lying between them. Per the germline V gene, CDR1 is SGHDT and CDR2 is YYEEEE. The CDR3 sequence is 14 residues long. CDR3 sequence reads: CASSLGDSRNGYTF. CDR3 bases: TGTGCCAGCAGCTTGGGAGACAGTAGAAATGGCTACACCTTC.

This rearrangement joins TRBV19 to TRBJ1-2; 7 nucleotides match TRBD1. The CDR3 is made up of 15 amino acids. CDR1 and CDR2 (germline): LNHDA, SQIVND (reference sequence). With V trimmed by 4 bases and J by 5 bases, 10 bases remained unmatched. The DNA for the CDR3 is TGTGCCAGTAGTACCCGGGACAGCCTGGAGTATGGCTACACCTTC. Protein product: CASSTRDSLEYGYTF.

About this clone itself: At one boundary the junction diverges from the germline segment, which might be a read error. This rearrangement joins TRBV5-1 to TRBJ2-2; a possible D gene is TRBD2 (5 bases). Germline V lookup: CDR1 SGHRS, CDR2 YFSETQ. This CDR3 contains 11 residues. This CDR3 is CASIGHRGAVF. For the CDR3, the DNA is TGCGCCAGCATCGGGCACCGGGGAGCTGTTTTT.

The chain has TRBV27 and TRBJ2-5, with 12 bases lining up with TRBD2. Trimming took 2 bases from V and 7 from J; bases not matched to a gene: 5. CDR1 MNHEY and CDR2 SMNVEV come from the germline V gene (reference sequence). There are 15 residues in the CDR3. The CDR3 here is CASSLLAGGPVTQYF. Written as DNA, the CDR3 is TGTGCCAGCAGTTTACTAGCGGGGGGGCCCGTGACCCAGTACTTC.

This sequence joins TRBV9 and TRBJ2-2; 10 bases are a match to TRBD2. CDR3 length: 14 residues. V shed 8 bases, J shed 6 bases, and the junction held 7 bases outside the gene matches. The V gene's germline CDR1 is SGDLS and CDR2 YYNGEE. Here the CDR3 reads CASSSGGLAGELFF. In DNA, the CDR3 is TGTGCCAGTTCTAGCGGGGGTTTGGCCGGGGAGCTGTTTTTT.

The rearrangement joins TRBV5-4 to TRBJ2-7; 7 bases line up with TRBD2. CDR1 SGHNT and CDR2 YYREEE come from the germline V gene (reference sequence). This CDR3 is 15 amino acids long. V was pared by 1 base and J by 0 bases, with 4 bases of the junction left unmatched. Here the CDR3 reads CASSLTGRGSYEQYF. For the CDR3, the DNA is TGTGCCAGCAGCTTGACGGGGAGGGGCTCCTACGAGCAGTACTTC.

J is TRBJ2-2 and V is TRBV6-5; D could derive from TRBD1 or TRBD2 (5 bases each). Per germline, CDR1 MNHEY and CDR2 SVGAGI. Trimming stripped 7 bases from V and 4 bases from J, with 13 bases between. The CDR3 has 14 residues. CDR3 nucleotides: TGTGCCAGCAATCCCGGGACCGGCACCGGGGAGCTGTTTTTT. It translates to CASNPGTGTGELFF.

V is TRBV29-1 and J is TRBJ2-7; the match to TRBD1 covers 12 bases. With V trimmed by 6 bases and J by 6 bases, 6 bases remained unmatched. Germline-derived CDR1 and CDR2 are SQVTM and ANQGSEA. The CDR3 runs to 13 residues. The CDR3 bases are TGCAGCGTAGCCCCGGGACAGGGGGCCGAGCAGTACTTC. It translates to CSVAPGQGAEQYF.

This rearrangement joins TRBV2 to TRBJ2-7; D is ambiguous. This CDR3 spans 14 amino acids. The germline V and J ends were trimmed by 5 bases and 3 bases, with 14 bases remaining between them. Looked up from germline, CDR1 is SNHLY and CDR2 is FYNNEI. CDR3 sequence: CASSFGGNLYEQYF. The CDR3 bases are TGTGCCAGCAGTTTCGGCGGCAACCTCTACGAGCAGTACTTC.

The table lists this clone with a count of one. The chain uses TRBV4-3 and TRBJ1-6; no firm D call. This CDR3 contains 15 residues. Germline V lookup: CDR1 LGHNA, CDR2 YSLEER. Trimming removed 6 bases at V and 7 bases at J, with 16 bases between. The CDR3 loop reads CASSPTGRPNSPLHF. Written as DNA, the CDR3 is TGCGCCAGCAGTCCTACCGGACGACCAAATTCACCCCTCCACTTT.

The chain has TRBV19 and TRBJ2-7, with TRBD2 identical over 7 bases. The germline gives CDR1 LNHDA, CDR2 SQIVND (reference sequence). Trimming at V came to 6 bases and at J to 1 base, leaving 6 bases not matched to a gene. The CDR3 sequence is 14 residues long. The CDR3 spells CASSWGSGSYEQYF. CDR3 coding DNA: TGTGCCAGTAGCTGGGGTAGCGGGTCCTACGAGCAGTACTTC.

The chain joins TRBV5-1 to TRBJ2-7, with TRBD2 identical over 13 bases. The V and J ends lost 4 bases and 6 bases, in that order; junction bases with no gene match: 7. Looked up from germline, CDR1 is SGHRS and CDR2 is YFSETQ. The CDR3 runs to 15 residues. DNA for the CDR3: TGCGCCAGCAGCCTACAACTAGCGGGAGGGGCCGAGCAGTACTTC. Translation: CASSLQLAGGAEQYF.

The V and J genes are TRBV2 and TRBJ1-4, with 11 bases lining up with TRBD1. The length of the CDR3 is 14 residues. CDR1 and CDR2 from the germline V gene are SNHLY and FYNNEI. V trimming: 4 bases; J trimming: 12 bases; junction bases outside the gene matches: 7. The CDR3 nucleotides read TGTGCCAGCAGTGGGGACAGGGGGATTTCCGAACTGTTTTTT. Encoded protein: CASSGDRGISELFF.

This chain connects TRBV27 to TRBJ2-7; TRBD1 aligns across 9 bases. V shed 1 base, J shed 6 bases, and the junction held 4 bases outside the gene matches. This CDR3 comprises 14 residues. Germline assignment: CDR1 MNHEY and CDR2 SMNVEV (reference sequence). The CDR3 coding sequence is TGTGCCAGCAGTTTATTTACAGGGGGCGGCGAGCAGTACTTC. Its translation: CASSLFTGGGEQYF.

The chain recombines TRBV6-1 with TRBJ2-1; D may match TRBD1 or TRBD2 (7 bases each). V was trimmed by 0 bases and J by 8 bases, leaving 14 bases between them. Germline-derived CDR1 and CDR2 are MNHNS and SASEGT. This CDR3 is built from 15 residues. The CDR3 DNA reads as TGTGCCAGCAGTGAAGCGGGGAGGGGGCTGGATGAGCAGTTCTTC. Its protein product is CASSEAGRGLDEQFF.

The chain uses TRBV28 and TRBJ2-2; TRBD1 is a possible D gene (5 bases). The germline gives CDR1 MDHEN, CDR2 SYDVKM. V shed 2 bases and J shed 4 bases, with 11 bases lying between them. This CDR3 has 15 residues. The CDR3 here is CASSLLQGITGELFF. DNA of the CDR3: TGTGCCAGCAGTTTACTGCAGGGAATCACCGGGGAGCTGTTTTTT.